This T cell receptor (beta chain) was captured by sequencing in a study of T cell responses to AZD1222 COVID-19 vaccine (dated by TCRdb to the early 2020s). For the study in its entirety: AZD1222 recipients given second doses at about 4 weeks or at about 12 weeks were pooled, since spike-specific TCR depth and breadth were not found to differ between the two schedules. TCR sequencing was performed for 230 to 250 trial participants, of whom some 200 were given two doses of AZD1222 and around 26 were given two doses of MenACWY control vaccine. Trial participants were enrolled into age subgroups of 18-55, 56-69 and 70-plus years, which contained about 150, 28 and 57 TCR-sequenced participants, respectively.

In light of the paper, this sample's time point label describes: baseline before first vaccination. Vaccinee samples were obtained from the UK trials COV001 and COV002, which included a single-blind randomized controlled phase 2/3 trial of AZD1222 (ChAdOx1 nCoV-19) in healthy adults. For TCRbeta chain sequencing, PBMC samples from trial participants were taken at day 0 and at day 28 after the second dose. Details on this clone: What this receptor recognizes is not known. Qualities for individual bases were not recorded, and no much larger clone is one base off.

Beyond this particular receptor, the publication reports: CD4 TCRs associated with the vaccine covered the entire spike protein, and the dominant responses were in regions 160-218 and 743-854. Nearly half of unique spike-specific TCRs reportedly recognized epitopes outside regions mutated in the B.1.351 and B.1.1.7 variants. The 56-69-year group was small, and its depth increase did not reach significance, likely because of low power. Conclusions about previously exposed vaccinees are limited because only a handful of AZD1222 recipients were SARS-CoV-2 seropositive at baseline. No day 14 peak-response samples were available, so repertoires were characterized only after the peak T cell response. Spike-specific TCR breadth and depth rose significantly after two AZD1222 doses compared with day 0 and with MenACWY recipients. Participants were mostly white British, with more females than males. The authors suggested clonal diversity may have been underestimated.

The CDR3 regions of human TCRbeta chains were analyzed by immunosequencing. In the authors' own workflow: TCRs in the repertoires were matched against a reference library of SARS-CoV-2-specific TCRs that had been generated with the MIRA antigen-specificity platform. Breadth was defined as the fraction of unique TCRs that were SARS-CoV-2-associated. Depth was defined as the fraction of total T cells that were SARS-CoV-2-associated. Using the MIRA data, each spike-specific TCR was mapped to the spike region that the TCR reacts to and placed in a CD4 or CD8 class. Log10-transformed breadth and depth values were compared by one-way ANOVA with Sidak's multiple comparisons tests. Held by TCRdb, this immuneACCESS table contains in-frame sequences only and omits some clones. Under half of the omission traces to an unresolved V gene where checked; the cause of the rest is unknown. V, J and clone size were drawn from that table, and D and trimming were deduced from the DNA. This sample gives about 130,000 clones in total; over 90% of them show up just once. More than 4.5% of the sample belongs to the ten largest clones.

The CDR3, cysteine through phenylalanine, is 17 amino acids long. Only CDR3 DNA remains: 51 bases, in frame from the first base. V sheds 0 bases and J sheds 0 bases, leaving 12 bases between their ends. The germline V gene gives CDR1 as SGDLS and CDR2 as YYNGEE. The sample was peripheral blood, taken on day 0 of AZD1222 vaccination. This chain is built from TRBV9 and TRBJ1-4, with the D gene too uncertain to name. The TCR originated in an adult in good health. Read as DNA, the sequence is TGTGCCAGCAGCGTAGAGGGCAGGATGACAACTAATGAAAAACTGTTTTTT. Translated, it reads CASSVEGRMTTNEKLFF.